One sample yielded the 20 T cell receptor beta chains listed below, sequenced in a study of CD8 T cells in Susac syndrome. Reverse transcription used about 0.45 to 1 ug RNA and random hexamers. TCRdb reprocessed the immunoSEQ multiplex PCR reads with MiXCR, giving one entry per CDR3 protein. This sample yields approximately 190,000 distinct CDR3 sequences, of which roughly 92% are seen a single time; 0.1% belongs to the top ten. Material: CD4+ T cells from PBMCs. The source is a human donor in good health.

V usage is TRBV25-1 and J usage is TRBJ2-5; D might be TRBD1 (5 bases). The CDR3 has 14 amino acids. Germline CDR1 MGHDK, CDR2 SYGVNS. The V and J ends lost 3 bases and 4 bases respectively, with 12 bases between them. CDR3 DNA: TGTGCCAGCAGTGAGGGCAGGGTCGCAGAGACCCAGTACTTC. Translation: CASSEGRVAETQYF.

The J gene is TRBJ2-2, the V gene TRBV24-1, with TRBD1 identical over 8 bases. The CDR3 loop spans 16 amino acids. Germline V gene data show CDR1 as KGHDR and CDR2 as SFDVKD. The V gene end was trimmed by 3 bases and the J gene end by 7 bases; junction bases not matched to a gene: 9. The CDR3 loop is CATSDPGQAYGGELFF. CDR3 sequence (DNA): TGTGCCACCAGTGATCCGGGACAGGCCTACGGCGGGGAGCTGTTTTTT.

The J gene is TRBJ2-6, the V gene TRBV6-1, with D possibly called TRBD1 or TRBD2 (5 bases each). CDR1 is MNHNS and CDR2 is SASEGT in the germline V gene. The CDR3 length is 14 residues. V shed 7 bases and J shed 1 base, with 8 bases lying between them. CDR3 DNA sequence: TGTGCCAGCACCGGGGCATCTGGGGCCAACGTCCTGACTTTC. It encodes CASTGASGANVLTF.

The chain is built from TRBV7-3 and TRBJ2-1; maybe TRBD2 (5 bases). V dropped 4 bases and J dropped 0 bases, with 13 bases sitting between them. This CDR3 comprises 16 residues. Germline CDR1 SGHTA, CDR2 FQGTGA. The CDR3 nucleotides read TGTGCCAGCAGCTATACGGGAAAGGGCTCCTACAATGAGCAGTTCTTC. It translates to CASSYTGKGSYNEQFF.

This sequence joins TRBV19 and TRBJ2-5; D is ambiguous. Between the trimmed V and J ends, which lost 3 bases and 5 bases, there was a span of 10 bases. In germline, CDR1 is LNHDA, CDR2 SQIVND (reference sequence). The CDR3 runs to 13 residues. For the CDR3, the DNA is TGTGCCAGTAGTATGGATAGCTGGGAGACCCAGTACTTC. Translating gives CASSMDSWETQYF.

The chain couples TRBV5-1 to TRBJ1-3; D ambiguous. Germline V gene lookup returns CDR1 SGHRS and CDR2 YFSETQ. V lost 0 bases and J lost 0, with 7 bases in between. The CDR3 loop spans 15 amino acids. The CDR3 coding sequence is TGCGCCAGCAGCTTGGTGGCTAGCTCTGGAAACACCATATATTTT. Translation gives CASSLVASSGNTIYF.

The genes are TRBV7-8 and TRBJ1-2; TRBD1 matches at 7 bases. Germline V lookup: CDR1 SGHVS, CDR2 FQNEAQ. The CDR3 is 13 residues long. The trim removed 5 bases at V and 7 bases at J, leaving 7 bases unmatched. CDR3 sequence: CASSRRDSGGYTF. CDR3 DNA: TGTGCCAGCAGCCGCCGGGACAGCGGTGGCTACACCTTC. The full variable domain, in which reference TRBV7-8 and TRBJ1-2 provide the parts outside the CDR3, is GAGVSQSPRYKVAKRGQDVALRCDPISGHVSLFWYQQALGQGPEFLTYFQNEAQLDKSGLPSDRFFAERPEGSVSTLKIQRTQQEDSAVYLCASSRRDSGGYTFGSGTRLTVV.

This chain links TRBV5-1 with TRBJ1-5; tentative D call: TRBD1 (6 bases). This CDR3 comprises 18 residues. Per germline, CDR1 SGHRS and CDR2 YFSETQ. V shed 0 bases and J shed 4 bases, with 20 bases lying between them. The CDR3 nucleotides read TGCGCCAGCAGCTTGGGCTCGGCGGCAGGGGCGAGGAATCAGCCCCAGCATTTT. It specifies CASSLGSAAGARNQPQHF.

The rearrangement links TRBV24-1 to TRBJ2-7; 9 bases are a match to TRBD1. The length of the CDR3 is 15 residues. The trim removed 3 bases at V and 5 bases at J, leaving 7 bases unmatched. Germline-derived CDR1 and CDR2 are KGHDR and SFDVKD. The CDR3 coding sequence is TGTGCCACCAGTGATAGAAGGGACAGGGCCAACGAGCAGTACTTC. This codes for CATSDRRDRANEQYF.

This chain joins TRBV7-2 and TRBJ2-3; TRBD1 or TRBD2 may be the D gene (6 bases each). This CDR3 contains 15 residues. Germline CDR1 SGHTA, CDR2 FQGNSA. Deletions cut 1 base from V and 4 bases from J, with 12 bases between. CDR3 bases: TGTGCCAGCAGCTTAGATGGGGGCGGGGCAGATACGCAGTATTTT. Amino acid sequence: CASSLDGGGADTQYF.

The V and J genes are TRBV19 and TRBJ2-3; 9 nucleotides agree with TRBD2. Germline-derived CDR1 and CDR2 are LNHDA and SQIVND (reference sequence). The CDR3 runs to 15 residues. V dropped 9 bases and J dropped 5; count of bases not matched to a gene: 12. As DNA, the CDR3 is TGTGCCAGCGGAGACGGGCGGGGGGGTGGAGATACGCAGTATTTT. Translating it yields CASGDGRGGGDTQYF.

V usage is TRBV24-1 and J usage is TRBJ2-2, with D hard to call. This CDR3 has 17 residues. CDR1 KGHDR and CDR2 SFDVKD come from the germline V gene. V dropped 5 bases and J dropped 1 base, with 16 bases sitting between them. CDR3 protein: CATSAPTAPLNTGELFF. CDR3 bases: TGTGCCACCAGTGCCCCCACAGCCCCACTGAACACCGGGGAGCTGTTTTTT.

The chain joins TRBV19 to TRBJ1-1, with TRBD1 as a possible D gene (6 bases). Trimming cost V 7 bases and J 5 bases, with 14 bases left between them. CDR3 length: 13 amino acids. Germline lookup yields CDR1 LNHDA and CDR2 SQIVND (reference sequence). The CDR3 DNA follows: TGTGCCAGTACCTGGGGCGACAGGACTGAAGCTTTCTTT. Amino acids: CASTWGDRTEAFF.

The chain's CDR3 is CASSPGTGVDTQYF. CDR3 DNA sequence: TGTGCCAGCAGCCCGGGGACAGGGGTAGATACGCAGTATTTT. V usage is TRBV7-3 and J usage is TRBJ2-3; 10 bases fit TRBD1. Germline trimming cut 5 bases from V and 5 bases from J; bases unmatched to any gene: 4. The CDR3 covers 14 residues. CDR1 and CDR2 (germline): SGHTA, FQGTGA. The entire variable domain, with the rest obtained from reference TRBV7-3 and TRBJ2-3, is as follows: GAGVSQTPSNKVTEKGKYVELRCDPISGHTALYWYRQSLGQGPEFLIYFQGTGAADDSGLPNDRFFAVRPEGSVSTLKIQRTERGDSAVYLCASSPGTGVDTQYFGPGTRLTVL.

This clonotype is a singleton in its sample. The V call is TRBV25-1, the J call TRBJ2-6, with unresolved D. V lost 3 bases, J lost 0 bases, and 9 bases lay in between. CDR3 length equals 16 residues. The germline V gene has CDR1 MGHDK and CDR2 SYGVNS. The CDR3 spells CASSDVQSSGANVLTF. The CDR3, as DNA: TGTGCCAGCAGTGATGTTCAGAGCTCTGGGGCCAACGTCCTGACTTTC.

This chain connects TRBV29-1 to TRBJ2-3, with D possibly being TRBD1 (6 bases). The CDR3 has 13 amino acids. Germline V gene data show CDR1 as SQVTM and CDR2 as ANQGSEA. V lost 4 bases and J lost 6, with 14 bases in between. The CDR3 loop is CSVGAVGADTQYF. CDR3 nucleotide sequence: TGCAGCGTTGGAGCTGTGGGGGCGGATACGCAGTATTTT.

This sequence joins TRBV5-1 and TRBJ2-1, with D maybe TRBD2 (6 bases). The germline V and J ends were trimmed by 4 bases and 6 bases, with 14 bases remaining between them. Germline CDR1 reads SGHRS; CDR2 reads YFSETQ. The CDR3 covers 14 residues. The CDR3 nucleotides read TGCGCCAGCAGCCAGGAGGGTTCCCTCAATGAGCAGTTCTTC. It translates to CASSQEGSLNEQFF. The whole variable domain, remainder taken from reference TRBV5-1 and TRBJ2-1, is KAGVTQTPRYLIKTRGQQVTLSCSPISGHRSVSWYQQTPGQGLQFLFEYFSETQRNKGNFPGRFSGRQFSNSRSEMNVSTLELGDSALYLCASSQEGSLNEQFFGPGTRLTVL.

The chain recombines TRBV5-1 with TRBJ1-1; 8 bases match TRBD1. The germline CDR1 and CDR2 sequences are SGHRS and YFSETQ. This CDR3 has 15 amino acids. Trimming removed 3 bases from V and 9 bases from J; junction bases left unmatched: 13. The CDR3 here is CASSSPKGQVTKAFF. Written as DNA, the CDR3 is TGCGCCAGCAGCTCTCCTAAGGGACAGGTTACGAAAGCTTTCTTT.

This chain links TRBV28 with TRBJ2-2, with TRBD1 matching 9 bases. CDR1 is MDHEN and CDR2 is SYDVKM in the germline V gene. The CDR3 covers 16 residues. Germline trimming cut 6 bases from V and 1 base from J; bases unmatched to any gene: 6. In DNA, the CDR3 is TGTGCCAGCAGCCCACCGGGACAGGGGAACACCGGGGAGCTGTTTTTT. Residues: CASSPPGQGNTGELFF.

This clonotype was counted only a few times. This chain links TRBV28 with TRBJ1-6; D may be TRBD1 (6 bases). Trimming took 3 bases from V and 10 from J, leaving 7 bases between them. Germline CDR1 and CDR2: MDHEN and SYDVKM. The CDR3 covers 12 residues. The CDR3 DNA reads TGTGCCAGCAGTTTGGGGGGCTCACCCCTCCACTTT. It encodes CASSLGGSPLHF.